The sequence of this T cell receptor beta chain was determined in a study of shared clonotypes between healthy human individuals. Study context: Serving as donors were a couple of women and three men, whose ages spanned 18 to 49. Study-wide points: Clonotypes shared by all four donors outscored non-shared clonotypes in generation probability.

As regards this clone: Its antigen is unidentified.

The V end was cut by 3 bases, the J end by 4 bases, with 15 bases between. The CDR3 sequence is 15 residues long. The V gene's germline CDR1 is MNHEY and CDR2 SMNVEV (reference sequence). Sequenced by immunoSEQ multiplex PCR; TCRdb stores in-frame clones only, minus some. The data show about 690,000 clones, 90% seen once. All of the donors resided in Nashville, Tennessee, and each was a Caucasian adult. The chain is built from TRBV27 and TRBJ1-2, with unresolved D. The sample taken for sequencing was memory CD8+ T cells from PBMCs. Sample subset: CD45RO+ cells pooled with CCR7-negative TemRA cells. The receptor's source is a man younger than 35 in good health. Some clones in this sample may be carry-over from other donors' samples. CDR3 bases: TGTGCCAGCAGTTTTATTCCCCTGGGCCTCTATGGCTACACCTTC. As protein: CASSFIPLGLYGYTF.